The 4 T cell receptor beta chains below were found in one sample sequenced in a study of long-term antiretroviral therapy in people with HIV. Run at survey level, the immunoSEQ assay was version v3.0. Repertoires were generated with immunoSEQ multiplex PCR, while TCRdb's copy carries only in-frame clones and drops some. The sample holds approximately 30,000 clones, around four fifths seen once. The sample was unsorted PBMCs, taken approximately 2.9 years after starting antiretroviral therapy. Receptor source: a man aged 25 to 45 with HIV.

This chain links TRBV21-1 with TRBJ2-7; TRBD2, as called in the table, went unchecked against the DNA. TRBV21-1 is a pseudogene segment. The CDR3 has 12 amino acids. In DNA form, the CDR3 reads TGTGCCAGAGGACTGAGTCTAAGGGAGCAGTACTTC. Translated, it gives CARGLSLREQYF.

This chain joins TRBV7-9 and TRBJ2-3; D is tentatively TRBD1 or TRBD2 (6 bases each). With 5 bases removed from V and 1 base from J, the gap between germline ends came to 19 bases. CDR3 length: 17 residues. Germline V gene lookup returns CDR1 SEHNR and CDR2 FQNEAQ (reference sequence). CDR3 loop: CASSLTGGVGGTDTQYF. Written as DNA, the CDR3 is TGTGCCAGCAGCCTAACCGGGGGCGTGGGGGGCACAGATACGCAGTATTTT.

This chain joins TRBV5-5 and TRBJ2-7, with D possibly being TRBD1 (5 bases). V gave up 0 bases and J gave up 2 bases, with 12 bases separating them. From germline, CDR1 is SGHKS and CDR2 YYEKEE (reference sequence). CDR3 size: 15 residues. The CDR3 nucleotides read TGTGCCAGCAGCTTGGAGGGGCCCACCACCTACGAGCAGTACTTC. Its protein is CASSLEGPTTYEQYF.

CDR3 protein: CASSIGAGAFYEQYF. CDR3 bases: TGTGCCAGTAGTATCGGGGCGGGGGCCTTCTACGAGCAGTACTTC. This sequence joins TRBV19 and TRBJ2-7, with D possibly matching TRBD2 (7 bases). Trimming removed 3 bases from V and 3 bases from J, with 15 bases in between. Germline V gene data show CDR1 as LNHDA and CDR2 as SQIVND (reference sequence). The CDR3 loop spans 15 amino acids. Full variable domain (rest looked up from reference TRBV19 and TRBJ2-7): DGGITQSPKYLFRKEGQNVTLSCEQNLNHDAMYWYRQDPGQGLRLIYYSQIVNDFQKGDIAEGYSVSREKKESFPLTVTSAQKNPTAFYLCASSIGAGAFYEQYFGPGTRLTVT.